This TCR beta chain was observed in a study of human T cells and chemical hapten exposure. Study in general: The study lasted about 24 weeks, and patients were dosed weekly with diphenylcyclopropenone on the scalp throughout. The variation in per-sample TCR yields arose mainly from small differences in pooled library volumes. Study-wide results and caveats: Among expanded TCRs, significantly more large CDR3 similarity clusters formed than among controls.

The time point: patch test 3, about 24 weeks after DPC sensitization. The treatment was: therapeutic diphenylcyclopropenone sensitization with weekly scalp DPC. Comments on this clonotype: Its antigen is undetermined.

Each CDR3 protein gets one entry after TCRdb re-called the RACE reads with MiXCR. Of fewer than 80,000 distinct CDR3 sequences listed, 11% are singletons. The germline gives CDR1 DFQATT, CDR2 SNEGSKA (reference sequence). There are 14 residues in the CDR3. The germline V and J ends were trimmed by 6 bases and 7 bases, with 22 bases remaining between them. Sequences were derived from whole blood, sampled in connection with sensitization to the hapten diphenylcyclopropenone (DPC). The chain couples TRBV20-1 to TRBJ2-7; TRBD1 is a possible D gene (7 bases). The source is a woman between 25 and 40 years old with alopecia areata. Some clones in this sample may be carry-over from other donors' samples. CDR3 nucleotides: TGCAGTGCAACTAGCCAAGTAGGGGGCAGGGAGCAGTACTTC. Translating gives CSATSQVGGREQYF.